One and the same sample provided the 23 T cell receptor beta chains below, sequenced in a study of cytomegalovirus exposure and HLA in healthy donors. Profiling relied on immunoSEQ multiplex PCR, and the TCRdb table lists in-frame clones only, not all of them. Among roughly 150,000 clones listed, nearly 90% were seen once. Sample: PBMCs. The receptor source for this set is a man between 18 and 29 years old in good health and CMV-seropositive.

The chain uses TRBV5-4 and TRBJ2-5; 7 bases line up with TRBD2. The length of the CDR3 is 14 residues. Germline V CDR1 and CDR2: SGHNT, YYREEE (reference sequence). V lost 3 bases and J lost 3; bases outside the gene matches: 5. The CDR3 DNA reads as TGTGCCAGCAGCTCGTATCTAGCGGAAGAGACCCAGTACTTC. Translation gives CASSSYLAEETQYF.

V and J are TRBV5-1 and TRBJ1-4; D is ambiguous. The CDR3 loop spans 15 amino acids. Germline CDR1 reads SGHRS; CDR2 reads YFSETQ. V gave up 4 bases and J gave up 4 bases, with 14 bases separating them. The CDR3 coding sequence is TGCGCCAGCAGCGCTGGGCGGGGAAATAATGAAAAACTGTTTTTT. Protein sequence: CASSAGRGNNEKLFF.

J is TRBJ1-1 and V is TRBV28; TRBD1 matches 9 bases. With V trimmed by 5 bases and J by 10 bases, 8 bases remained unmatched. CDR3 length equals 13 residues. CDR1 is MDHEN and CDR2 is SYDVKM in the germline V gene. CDR3 loop: CASSQTGQGRAFF. CDR3 DNA sequence: TGTGCCAGCAGTCAAACCGGACAGGGGCGAGCTTTCTTT.

The V call is TRBV2, the J call TRBJ2-7; 10 positions agree with TRBD1. The CDR3 runs to 14 residues. From germline, CDR1 is SNHLY and CDR2 FYNNEI. V was clipped by 6 bases and J by 3 bases; unmatched bases: 5. This CDR3 is CASRGTGAIYEQYF. The CDR3 DNA reads TGTGCCAGCAGGGGGACAGGGGCCATCTACGAGCAGTACTTC.

Here the CDR3 DNA reads TGTGCCAGCAGCTTAGGGGACAGTATCTACGAGCAGTACTTC. The encoded protein is CASSLGDSIYEQYF. V is TRBV7-9 and J is TRBJ2-7; 7 nucleotides match TRBD1. This CDR3 region has 14 residues. Germline CDR1 SEHNR, CDR2 FQNEAQ (reference sequence). V trimming: 1 base; J trimming: 3 bases; junction bases outside the gene matches: 3.

This chain joins TRBV16 and TRBJ1-1; D perhaps matches TRBD1 (6 bases). Germline values: CDR1 KGHSY, CDR2 FQNENV. This CDR3 has 14 amino acids. Trimming left V 4 bases short and J 1 base short, with 10 bases between. CDR3 sequence: CASSRTDQNTEAFF. The DNA of the CDR3 is TGTGCCAGCAGCCGGACAGACCAGAACACTGAAGCTTTCTTT.

This chain joins TRBV5-8 and TRBJ2-1, with TRBD2 matching 10 bases. The V segment lost 0 bases and the J segment 1 base; nucleotides outside the gene matches: 10. Germline CDR1 SGHTS, CDR2 YDEGEE. The CDR3 is made up of 19 amino acids. CDR3 residues: CASSLAWGLAGVSYNEQFF. The DNA of the CDR3 is TGTGCCAGCAGCTTGGCTTGGGGGCTAGCGGGAGTGTCCTACAATGAGCAGTTCTTC.

J is TRBJ1-5 and V is TRBV30, with D perhaps TRBD1 (5 bases). The CDR3 loop spans 13 amino acids. The V end lost 1 base, the J end lost 4 bases, and 8 bases lay between the germline ends. CDR1 and CDR2 (germline): GTSNPN, SVGIG (reference sequence). The CDR3 spells CAWSGRDNQPQHF. CDR3 bases: TGTGCCTGGAGTGGCAGGGATAATCAGCCCCAGCATTTT.

This rearrangement joins TRBV18 to TRBJ2-7; 7 bases line up with TRBD1. The germline CDR1 and CDR2 sequences are KGHSH and LQKENI. J gave up 1 base and V 2 bases, and 11 bases lay outside the gene matches. The CDR3 covers 17 residues. CDR3 protein: CASSPSLSRDSSYEQYF. For the CDR3, the DNA is TGTGCCAGCTCACCAAGCTTGAGCCGGGACAGTTCCTACGAGCAGTACTTC. The whole variable domain, remainder taken from reference TRBV18 and TRBJ2-7, is NAGVMQNPRHLVRRRGQEARLRCSPMKGHSHVYWYRQLPEEGLKFMVYLQKENIIDESGMPKERFSAEFPKEGPSILRIQQVVRGDSAAYFCASSPSLSRDSSYEQYFGPGTRLTVT.

The count of this clone is one. This rearrangement joins TRBV30 to TRBJ1-2; D is unclear. Germline V lookup: CDR1 GTSNPN, CDR2 SVGIG (reference sequence). This CDR3 region has 13 residues. V lost 4 bases, J lost 8 bases, and 17 bases lay in between. CDR3 protein: CAWNLLGTGGYTF. Here the CDR3 DNA reads TGTGCCTGGAACCTACTAGGTACGGGGGGCTACACCTTC.

The chain is built from TRBV9 and TRBJ2-1, with 7 nucleotides matching TRBD1. The CDR3 has 15 amino acids. The J segment lost 6 bases and the V segment lost 4 bases, leaving 10 bases of the junction unmatched. Germline values: CDR1 SGDLS, CDR2 YYNGEE. The CDR3 bases are TGTGCCAGCAGCTTACAGACAGGGCCACTCAATGAGCAGTTCTTC. Protein sequence: CASSLQTGPLNEQFF.

The rearrangement uses TRBV5-1 and TRBJ2-1; 9 positions agree with TRBD1. The CDR3 contains 17 residues. CDR1 SGHRS and CDR2 YFSETQ come from the germline V gene. The V gene end was trimmed by 0 bases and the J gene end by 5 bases; junction bases not matched to a gene: 9. Written as DNA, the CDR3 is TGCGCCAGCAGCTTGGAAATCGGGACAGGGAAAAACAATGAGCAGTTCTTC. It yields the protein CASSLEIGTGKNNEQFF.

This clone has just one count. DNA for the CDR3: TGTGCCAGCAGTTTATCCGCAGGGATGAACACTGAAGCTTTCTTT. Translating it yields CASSLSAGMNTEAFF. The chain recombines TRBV28 with TRBJ1-1, with D perhaps TRBD1 (5 bases). The germline CDR1 and CDR2 sequences are MDHEN and SYDVKM. CDR3 size: 15 residues. The V end lost 1 base, the J end lost 0 bases, and 9 bases lay between the germline ends.

V is TRBV29-1 and J is TRBJ2-5; 10 bases match TRBD1. CDR1 and CDR2 from the germline V gene are SQVTM and ANQGSEA. The J segment lost 6 bases and the V segment lost 4 bases, leaving 11 bases of the junction unmatched. The CDR3 extends over 15 amino acids. DNA of the CDR3: TGCAGCGTTGCTTTCGGGACAGGGGTGTTTAAGACCCAGTACTTC. This sequence encodes CSVAFGTGVFKTQYF.

The chain joins TRBV18 to TRBJ2-6; D not certain. Per germline, CDR1 KGHSH and CDR2 LQKENI. The V end was cut by 3 bases, the J end by 0 bases, with 6 bases between. This CDR3 is built from 15 residues. The CDR3 spells CASSPSGSGANVLTF. As DNA, the CDR3 is TGTGCCAGCTCACCGTCAGGCTCTGGGGCCAACGTCCTGACTTTC.

CDR3 DNA sequence: TGCGCCAGCATGACTAGCGGGAGGGCCAGTACGAATGAGCAGTTCTTC. Residues: CASMTSGRASTNEQFF. The V call is TRBV5-1, the J call TRBJ2-1, with 14 nucleotides matching TRBD2. The V segment lost 6 bases and the J segment 7 bases; nucleotides outside the gene matches: 9. The CDR3 has 16 amino acids. Germline V gives CDR1 SGHRS, CDR2 YFSETQ. The variable domain in full, with the rest retrieved from reference TRBV5-1 and TRBJ2-1, is KAGVTQTPRYLIKTRGQQVTLSCSPISGHRSVSWYQQTPGQGLQFLFEYFSETQRNKGNFPGRFSGRQFSNSRSEMNVSTLELGDSALYLCASMTSGRASTNEQFFGPGTRLTVL.

The chain combines TRBV7-3 with TRBJ2-1, with 11 bases matching TRBD2. There are 17 residues in the CDR3. Germline lookup yields CDR1 SGHTA and CDR2 FQGTGA. V dropped 0 bases and J dropped 7; count of bases not matched to a gene: 8. In DNA form, the CDR3 reads TGTGCCAGCAGCTTAACCCCGGGACTAGCGGAAGGGAATGAGCAGTTCTTC. This gives the protein CASSLTPGLAEGNEQFF.

This chain uses TRBV28 with TRBJ2-1; possible D gene TRBD2, 5 bases. CDR1 MDHEN and CDR2 SYDVKM come from the germline V gene. The CDR3 totals 14 residues. Trimming left V 3 bases short and J 2 bases short, with 8 bases between. The CDR3 sequence: CASSFSSPYNEQFF. Here the CDR3 DNA reads TGTGCCAGCAGTTTTTCTAGCCCCTACAATGAGCAGTTCTTC.

This clone was seen only a few times. The rearrangement uses TRBV19 and TRBJ1-2; D is unclear. This CDR3 has 13 residues. CDR1 and CDR2 (germline): LNHDA, SQIVND (reference sequence). Trimming stripped 8 bases from V and 2 bases from J, with 12 bases between. The CDR3 coding sequence is TGTGCCAGTTTTTTCCCGGGGAACTATGGCTACACCTTC. This codes for CASFFPGNYGYTF.

The CDR3 loop reads CASSPNIEGEKLFF. CDR3 bases: TGTGCCAGCAGCCCTAACATAGAGGGTGAAAAACTGTTTTTT. V and J are TRBV7-6 and TRBJ1-4; D ambiguous. Looked up from germline, CDR1 is SGHVS and CDR2 is FNYEAQ. V was cut by 5 bases and J by 7 bases, with 14 bases left in between. The CDR3 covers 14 residues.

The chain links TRBV5-1 to TRBJ2-3; TRBD2 aligns across 15 bases. V shed 4 bases, J shed 1 base, and the junction held 7 bases outside the gene matches. Germline assignment: CDR1 SGHRS and CDR2 YFSETQ. The CDR3 spans 18 residues. CDR3 amino acids: CASSRGTSGRIGTDTQYF. Here the CDR3 DNA reads TGCGCCAGCAGCCGGGGGACTAGCGGGAGGATTGGCACAGATACGCAGTATTTT.

The rearrangement links TRBV27 to TRBJ2-3, with D possibly being TRBD2 (6 bases). CDR1 and CDR2 (germline): MNHEY, SMNVEV (reference sequence). V was clipped by 2 bases and J by 2 bases, with 11 bases between them. The CDR3 is 15 residues long. The CDR3 spells CASSLVAEDTDTQYF. CDR3 bases: TGTGCCAGCAGTTTAGTAGCGGAGGACACAGATACGCAGTATTTT.

The chain links TRBV10-3 to TRBJ2-1, with TRBD2 matching 8 bases. The germline V gene has CDR1 ENHRY and CDR2 SYGVKD. The CDR3 runs 15 residues. The V gene end was trimmed by 5 bases and the J gene end by 6 bases; junction bases not matched to a gene: 9. The CDR3 protein is CAISLLAEGGNEQFF. CDR3 sequence (DNA): TGTGCCATCAGTTTACTAGCGGAAGGGGGCAATGAGCAGTTCTTC.